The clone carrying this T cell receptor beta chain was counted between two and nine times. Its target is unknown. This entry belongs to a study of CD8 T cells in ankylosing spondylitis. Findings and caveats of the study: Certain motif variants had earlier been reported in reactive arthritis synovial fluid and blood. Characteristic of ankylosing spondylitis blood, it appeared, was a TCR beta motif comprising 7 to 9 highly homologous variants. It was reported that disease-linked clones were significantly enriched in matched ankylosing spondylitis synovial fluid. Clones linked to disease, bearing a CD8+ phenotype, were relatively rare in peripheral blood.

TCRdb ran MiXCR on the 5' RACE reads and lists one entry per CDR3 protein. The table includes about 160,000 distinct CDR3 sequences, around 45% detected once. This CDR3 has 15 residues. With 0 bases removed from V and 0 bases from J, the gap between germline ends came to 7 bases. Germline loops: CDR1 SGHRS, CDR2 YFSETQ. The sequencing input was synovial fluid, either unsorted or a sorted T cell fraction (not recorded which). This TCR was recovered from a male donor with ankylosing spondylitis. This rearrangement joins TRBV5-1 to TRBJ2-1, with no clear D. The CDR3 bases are TGCGCCAGCAGCTTGGCCATCGACTCCTACAATGAGCAGTTCTTC. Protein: CASSLAIDSYNEQFF.